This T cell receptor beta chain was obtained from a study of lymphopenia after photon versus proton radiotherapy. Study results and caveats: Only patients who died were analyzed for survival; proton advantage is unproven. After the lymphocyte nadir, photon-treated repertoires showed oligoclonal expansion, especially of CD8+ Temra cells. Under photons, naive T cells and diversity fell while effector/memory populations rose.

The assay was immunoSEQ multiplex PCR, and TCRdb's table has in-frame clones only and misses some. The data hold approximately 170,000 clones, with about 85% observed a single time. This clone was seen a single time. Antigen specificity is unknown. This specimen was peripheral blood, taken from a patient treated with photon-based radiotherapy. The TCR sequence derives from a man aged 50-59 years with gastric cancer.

This CDR3 reads CASSQDGGTQHF. In DNA form, the CDR3 reads TGCGCCAGCAGCCAAGATGGCGGGACCCAGCATTTT. The chain employs TRBV4-1 and TRBJ1-5; D call uncertain. Germline CDR1 and CDR2: MGHRA and YSYEKL. Trimming stripped 0 bases from V and 11 bases from J, with 8 bases between. The length of the CDR3 is 12 residues.